This T cell receptor beta chain was observed in a study of high-grade serous ovarian cancer treatment subgroups. On the study more broadly: Each sample yielded on average roughly 7,000 unique TCR beta rearrangements from approximately 15,000 reads. Study-wide results and caveats: TCR relatedness rose with neoantigen level and trended with mutation load. Tumors within one patient showed repertoire similarity of roughly 0.1 to 0.85.

CDR3 length: 13 residues. Trimming cost V 1 base and J 6 bases, with 9 bases left between them. The germline V gene encodes CDR1 LNHDA and CDR2 SQIVND (reference sequence). Sequenced by immunoSEQ multiplex PCR; TCRdb stores in-frame clones only, minus some. The data show around 8,800 clones, about 88% seen once. Tumor samples were obtained before definitive surgery or chemotherapy. In regard to this clone: The antigen remains unidentified.

The V and J genes are TRBV19 and TRBJ1-1; TRBD1 might be the D (5 bases). This clonotype was obtained from a human donor with high-grade serous ovarian cancer. Sequenced material: tumor tissue. The CDR3 coding sequence is TGTGCCAGTAGTATAGCGACAGTCCCTGAAGCTTTCTTT. Its protein product is CASSIATVPEAFF.